This TCR beta chain was obtained from a study of CD8+ T cells in alopecia areata. Study summary: Treated patients swallowed 5 to 10 mg of oral tofacitinib twice daily.

Treatment given: oral pan-JAK inhibitor, 5-10 mg twice daily. T lymphocytes (CD4+ and CD8+) were sorted from PBMCs. Following extraction, RNA underwent reverse transcription to cDNA, which served as the sequencing template. Sequencing was performed with immunoSEQ multiplex PCR; in TCRdb, only in-frame clones are kept and a portion is missing. The sample holds 150,000 to 200,000 clones, roughly 60% seen once. Trimming took 6 bases from V and 8 from J; bases not matched to a gene: 9. Germline V gene lookup returns CDR1 SQVTM and CDR2 ANQGSEA. CDR3 length equals 15 residues. The starting material was CD4+ T cells sorted from blood, obtained around week 50, from a patient treated with tofacitinib. The source is a human donor with alopecia areata. This chain uses TRBV29-1 with TRBJ2-1, with 14 bases lining up with TRBD2. CDR3 region: CSVAKTSGGAYEQFF. As DNA, the CDR3 is TGCAGCGTGGCAAAGACTAGCGGGGGGGCCTATGAGCAGTTCTTC.